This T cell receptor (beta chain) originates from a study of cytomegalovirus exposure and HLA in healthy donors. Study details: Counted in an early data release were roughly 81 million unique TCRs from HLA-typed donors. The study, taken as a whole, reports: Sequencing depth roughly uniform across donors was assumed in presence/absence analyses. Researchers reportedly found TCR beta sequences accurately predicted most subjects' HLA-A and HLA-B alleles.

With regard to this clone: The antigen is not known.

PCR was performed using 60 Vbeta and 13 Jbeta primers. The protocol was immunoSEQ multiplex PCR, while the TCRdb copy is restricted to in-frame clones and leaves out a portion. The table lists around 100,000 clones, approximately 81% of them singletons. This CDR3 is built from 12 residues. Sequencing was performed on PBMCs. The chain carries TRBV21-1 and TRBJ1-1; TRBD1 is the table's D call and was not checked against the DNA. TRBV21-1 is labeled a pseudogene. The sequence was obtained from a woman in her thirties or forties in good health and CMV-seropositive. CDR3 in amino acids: CASSKGGDEAFF. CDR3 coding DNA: TGTGCCAGCAGCAAAGGGGGCGATGAAGCTTTCTTT.